The sample holds one count of the clone carrying this T cell receptor (beta chain). As yet, its antigen is unknown. The record originates from a study of response to subunit inactivated influenza vaccine. Study observations and caveats: Each seasonal influenza vaccination, the authors suggested, recruits few new T cells.

Germline V gene data show CDR1 as SGHTA and CDR2 as FQGNSA. This CDR3 comprises 20 residues. The germline V and J ends were trimmed by 0 bases and 0 bases, with 18 bases remaining between them. TCRdb reanalysed the RT-PCR reads using MiXCR and keeps one entry per CDR3 protein. The table lists 150,000 to 200,000 distinct CDR3 sequences, 9.2% of them singletons. The rearrangement uses TRBV7-2 and TRBJ2-6, with a weak D call TRBD2 (5 bases). Sequenced here: non-naive T cells sorted from PBMCs, sampled on the day of vaccination. The receptor was isolated from a man aged 45-65 years who received an inactivated influenza vaccine. The CDR3 DNA reads TGTGCCAGCAGCTTAGCAGCGTTGGCAGGACTCCTCTCTGGGGCCAACGTCCTGACTTTC. Protein product: CASSLAALAGLLSGANVLTF.